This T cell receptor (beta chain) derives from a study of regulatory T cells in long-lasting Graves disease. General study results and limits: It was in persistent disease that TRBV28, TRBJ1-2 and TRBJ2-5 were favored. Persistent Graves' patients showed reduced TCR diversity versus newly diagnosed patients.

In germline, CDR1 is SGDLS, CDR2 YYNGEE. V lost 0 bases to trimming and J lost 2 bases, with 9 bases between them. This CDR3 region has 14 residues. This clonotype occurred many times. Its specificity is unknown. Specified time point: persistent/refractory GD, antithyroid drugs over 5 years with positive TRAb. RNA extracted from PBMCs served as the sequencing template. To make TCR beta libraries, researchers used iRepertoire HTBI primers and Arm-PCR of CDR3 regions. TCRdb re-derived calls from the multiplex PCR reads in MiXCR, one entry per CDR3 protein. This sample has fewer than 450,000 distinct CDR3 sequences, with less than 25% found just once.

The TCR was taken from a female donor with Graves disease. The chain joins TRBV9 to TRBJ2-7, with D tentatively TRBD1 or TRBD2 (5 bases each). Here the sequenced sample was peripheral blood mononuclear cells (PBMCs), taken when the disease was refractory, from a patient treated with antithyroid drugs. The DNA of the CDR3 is TGTGCCAGCAGCGTAGGTGGGGGAACCTACGAGCAGTACTTC. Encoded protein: CASSVGGGTYEQYF.